Here is one TCR beta chain with its context. Antigen: not known. The CDR3 spans 13 residues. V lost 3 bases and J lost 0, with 4 bases in between. CDR1 and CDR2 (germline): SGDLS, YYNGEE. Sequenced by immunoSEQ multiplex PCR; TCRdb stores in-frame clones only, minus some. Of some 120,000 clones in the sample, about 90% were seen once. The data are from a study of T cell responses to AZD1222 COVID-19 vaccine. Findings and limits, study-wide: The study sampled repertoires only after the peak T cell response.

The chain carries TRBV9 and TRBJ1-3; D not resolved. This receptor was obtained from an adult in good health. The material was peripheral blood, obtained on day 0 of AZD1222 vaccination. The CDR3 sequence is CASSANSGNTIYF. CDR3 bases: TGTGCCAGCAGCGCCAACTCTGGAAACACCATATATTTT.